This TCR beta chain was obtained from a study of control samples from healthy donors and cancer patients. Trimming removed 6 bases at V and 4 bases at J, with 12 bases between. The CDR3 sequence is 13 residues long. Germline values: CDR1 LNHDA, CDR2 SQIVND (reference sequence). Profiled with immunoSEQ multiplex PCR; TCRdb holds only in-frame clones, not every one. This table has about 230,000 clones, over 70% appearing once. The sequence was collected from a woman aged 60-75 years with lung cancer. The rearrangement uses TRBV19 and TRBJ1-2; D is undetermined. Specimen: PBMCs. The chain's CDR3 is CASSPQETYGYTF. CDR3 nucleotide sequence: TGTGCCAGTAGCCCGCAGGAGACCTATGGCTACACCTTC.